The text below deals with one TCR beta chain. This clonotype was counted many times. Its antigen is currently not known. No qualities accompany the bases; no much larger clone lies one base away. The record originates from a study of regulatory T cells in long-lasting Graves disease (dated by TCRdb to about 2021). General notes on the study: In the newly diagnosed Graves' disease group, patients had been taking antithyroid drugs for less than 3 months. This study used TCR sequencing and RNA sequencing of peripheral blood to compare persistent Graves' disease patients against newly diagnosed Graves' disease patients. The study was conducted in China and was registered as a clinical trial. TCR sequencing covered approximately 13 persistent and around 20 newly diagnosed Graves' disease patients, 33 samples in total.

Overall results and qualifications from the work: The authors acknowledged the small sample size as a limitation that may reduce accuracy. A larger number of public clonotypes was shared among persistent patients (about 2,700) than among newly diagnosed patients (approximately 1,000). Compared with newly diagnosed patients, patients with persistent Graves' disease had lower TCR Shannon entropy and fewer highly expanded clones, which suggests clonal expansion. Because the primary lesion, thyroid tissue, could not be accessed, the study looked at peripheral blood alone. Preferential use of TRBV28, TRBJ1-2 and TRBJ2-5 was observed in persistent disease, whereas TRBV20-1 and TRBJ2-1 were favored in newly diagnosed disease. Only the TCR beta chain was sequenced and analyzed.

Taken from the germline V gene, the CDR1 and CDR2 loops are SGHRS and YFSETQ. V is reduced by 4 bases and J by 5 bases, leaving a spacing of 12 bases between them. The CDR3, cysteine through phenylalanine, is 13 amino acids long. Only CDR3 DNA remains: 39 bases, in frame from the first base. The library was made by multiplex PCR. The sequencer was an Illumina HiSeq 4000. TCR beta libraries were built with iRepertoire HTBI primers and Arm-PCR amplification of CDR3 regions. Gel purification was performed on PCR products prior to sequencing. As for the original processing: Gene usage analysis of CDR3 amino acid clonotypes relied on the approximately 60 TRBV and 14 TRBJ segments identified across samples. COPE and FqMerger were used to merge filtered high-quality paired reads into contigs. BLAST was used to align contigs to the IMGT TRBV, TRBD and TRBJ reference genes, and CDR3 was defined following IMGT. Highly expanded clones were defined as clonotypes with a frequency above 0.1%. Shannon entropy served as the measure of repertoire diversity, while the Gini coefficient captured V-J evenness. A clonotype was considered public if more than one individual shared it. Clones were called with MiXCR by TCRdb after fastp trimmed the public reads at Q25, and only in-frame beta chains were retained. Records with the same CDR3 protein are collapsed into one entry carrying the most frequent genes and DNA. The V and J calls reflect TCRdb's pipeline rather than the authors' work. In this sample the table shows about 620,000 distinct CDR3 sequences, 15% to 20% of which occur a single time. The ten most abundant clones make up 18% of the sample.

The time point label here, explained by the study, means: newly diagnosed GD, antithyroid drugs for less than 3 months. RNA was extracted from PBMCs in TRIzol for both TCR sequencing and RNA sequencing. The diagnosis of Graves' disease was made according to American Thyroid Association guidelines. Patients for the study were recruited at an endocrinology department in Xi'an, China. From each patient, approximately 10 milliliters of peripheral blood was collected into an EDTA anticoagulant tube. Ficoll Paque Plus density gradient separation was used to isolate PBMCs, and no further T cell sorting was performed. An Agilent 2100 Bioanalyzer and agarose gel were used to check RNA quality, and a NanoDrop 2000 was used to measure RNA concentration. These data were also reused for a study on T cells in Graves' hyperthyroidism and ophthalmopathy. Per the second study: Stable Graves' hyperthyroidism was defined as the absence of progression to ophthalmopathy over 18 months of follow-up. Hyperthyroidism patients were aged 18 to 65 years and newly diagnosed, with disease duration of less than 2 months. Exclusion was applied to patients with uncontrolled infections, other autoimmune diseases, pregnancy or lactation. Diagnoses were based on clinical symptoms, serum thyroxine and TRAb, thyroid ultrasound and orbital computed tomography. The first round of RT-PCR for the TCR CDR3 was performed with the HTBI primer set and the Qiagen OneStep RT-PCR kit. Blood samples also contained most of the expanded thyroid clonotypes (frequency above 0.001), which suggests that blood repertoires may reflect thyroid immune responses. A 13 V-J signature model separated ophthalmopathy from stable hyperthyroidism, with 87.88% sensitivity and roughly 81% specificity in cross-validation and 80%/75% in testing. In validation, the model predicted progression to ophthalmopathy with approximately 71% sensitivity and 72% to 85% specificity, a median of 6.5 months before onset. TCR V-J signatures able to tell the groups apart were searched for in a discovery cohort of 90 to 100 patients, of whom more than 40 had Graves' ophthalmopathy and about 55 had stable Graves' hyperthyroidism. An independent validation cohort of under 20 hyperthyroidism patients and 17 patients who later progressed to ophthalmopathy tested prospective prediction of ophthalmopathy. The 75 to 100 discovery patients were divided at random into training and test sets in a 7:3 ratio. The study also compared thyroid tissue and blood T-cell repertoires from roughly 6 Graves' hyperthyroidism patients. Following sampling, methimazole starting at 30 mg daily was given to hyperthyroidism patients, and high-dose intravenous methylprednisolone was given to ophthalmopathy patients. The libraries were constructed in a second round of multiplex PCR and then size-selected and purified. Libraries were sequenced paired-end with 100 bp reads on an Illumina HiSeq2000. SOAPnuke was used to process the raw data, throwing out any read that contained adapters or uncalled bases, had a mean Phred below 15, or lacked an exact constant-primer or identifier match. High-quality paired reads were merged with COPE v1.2.5, and unique nucleotide sequences were defined as clonotypes. Clonotypes were aligned to IMGT TRBV, TRBD and TRBJ reference segments using MiTCR v1.1. The analysis included only V-J combinations with a frequency above 0.0001, which together covered more than 99% of the repertoires. The TCS score was defined as the ratio of F50 (clonal expansion) to E x V (chaos), calculated using BLOSUM62-based TCRdist between CDR3 peptides within each V-J. Welch's t-statistics and random forest reduced approximately 520 V-J features to about 13, which were used in a naive Bayes classifier (R e1071). Sample size was not statistically predetermined, and investigators were not blinded to group allocation. According to the paper, TCR Vbeta CDR3 sequencing was carried out on approximately 140 peripheral blood samples, which came from 40 to 45 ophthalmopathy, under 80 hyperthyroidism and around 17 progressor patients.

Sequences were derived from peripheral blood mononuclear cells (PBMCs), sampled at new diagnosis, from a patient treated with antithyroid drugs. The clonotype comes from a woman younger than 45 with Graves disease. Donor details come from another sample of the same person, matched by shared clones. The chain is assembled from TRBV5-1 and TRBJ1-2, with the identity of the D gene unclear. DNA sequence: TGCGCCAGCAGCACCGATCCGACATATGGCTACACCTTC. Translation gives CASSTDPTYGYTF.